This T cell receptor beta chain is drawn from a study of blood T cell repertoires in COVID-19. Study in general: Acute and convalescent COVID-19 samples came from the United States, Italy and Spain.

The V gene's germline CDR1 is MNHEY and CDR2 SVGEGT. The trim removed 3 bases at V and 9 bases at J, leaving 5 bases unmatched. The CDR3 consists of 13 residues. Source study methods: Amplified reference gene primers provided the basis for estimating nucleated cell counts. Method: immunoSEQ multiplex PCR; TCRdb's copy keeps in-frame clones and lacks some. That table gives V, J and clone size, and the DNA gave D and trimming. The table includes around 500,000 clones, approximately 85% detected once. The sample was peripheral blood. This clonotype originated in a human donor in a cohort sampled during active COVID-19. The V and J genes are TRBV6-2 or TRBV6-3 and TRBJ2-1; TRBD2 matches 7 bases. The CDR3 sequence is CASSYGGSAEQFF. CDR3 DNA: TGTGCCAGCAGTTATGGCGGGAGCGCTGAGCAGTTCTTC.